The 5 T cell receptor beta chains presented below share a single source sample, sequenced in a study of cytomegalovirus exposure and HLA in healthy donors. This PCR relied on a set of 60 Vbeta primers and 13 Jbeta primers. Here immunoSEQ multiplex PCR was the method, and the copy in TCRdb shows in-frame clones only, minus some. This sample yields around 100,000 clones, of which around 82% are seen a single time; approximately 10% belongs to the top ten. Material for sequencing was PBMCs. Source of these receptors: a woman aged 18 to 35 in good health and CMV-seropositive.

The rearrangement uses TRBV2 and TRBJ1-1, with a weak D call TRBD1 (5 bases). The CDR3 loop spans 14 amino acids. Germline V lookup: CDR1 SNHLY, CDR2 FYNNEI. Trimming pared 6 bases from V and 0 bases from J, leaving 11 bases between. CDR3 region: CASRNRFLNTEAFF. The DNA of the CDR3 is TGTGCCAGCAGAAACAGGTTTTTGAACACTGAAGCTTTCTTT.

The rearrangement links TRBV10-3 to TRBJ1-3; no definite D call. V lost 7 bases and J lost 8, with 15 bases in between. The CDR3 is made up of 13 amino acids. From germline, CDR1 is ENHRY and CDR2 SYGVKD. CDR3 region: CAITSGGGDTIYF. DNA of the CDR3: TGTGCCATCACCTCGGGTGGCGGCGACACCATATATTTT.

The rearrangement links TRBV5-6 to TRBJ2-7, with TRBD1 identical over 8 bases. CDR3 size: 15 residues. CDR1 SGHDT and CDR2 YYEEEE come from the germline V gene. J gave up 2 bases and V 4 bases, and 8 bases lay outside the gene matches. Here the CDR3 DNA reads TGTGCCAGCAGCCGTTCAGGACAGGGAACCTACGAGCAGTACTTC. Encoded protein: CASSRSGQGTYEQYF.

The chain couples TRBV25-1 to TRBJ2-2; D possibly corresponds to TRBD1 (6 bases). CDR1 and CDR2 (germline): MGHDK, SYGVNS. With 3 bases removed from V and 4 bases from J, the gap between germline ends came to 12 bases. This CDR3 spans 15 amino acids. CDR3 DNA: TGTGCCAGCAGTGAGGACAGACAGTTCACCGGGGAGCTGTTTTTT. Translated, it gives CASSEDRQFTGELFF.

This chain uses TRBV4-3 with TRBJ1-1; D possibly corresponds to TRBD1 (5 bases). Trimming took 1 base from V and 4 from J, leaving 13 bases between them. CDR1 LGHNA and CDR2 YSLEER come from the germline V gene. The CDR3 sequence is 15 residues long. The CDR3 DNA reads TGCGCCAGCAGCCAAGCCCCCCTTAGGGGCACTGAAGCTTTCTTT. Amino acid sequence: CASSQAPLRGTEAFF.